This record covers a single T cell receptor (beta chain). This sample stems from a study of shared clonotypes between healthy human individuals. For the study at large: Three plates each covered CD4 naive and memory; CD8 naive two, CD8 memory one.

Trimming shortened V by 0 bases and J by 4 bases, and 10 bases separated the two germline ends. This CDR3 region has 14 residues. Germline V gene sequence: CDR1 SGHDT, CDR2 YYEEEE. CD45RA+ naive and CD45RA-negative memory subsets were separated from CD4+ cells. Sequencing was at deep level. The data were produced by immunoSEQ multiplex PCR, yet TCRdb's version contains in-frame clones alone and is incomplete. Of about 1,500,000 clones listed, approximately 97% were seen once; the top ten hold approximately 1.1%. The source material was naive CD4+ T cells sorted from blood. Sample subset: CD45RA+ positively selected. This sequence joins TRBV5-6 and TRBJ1-2; D is ambiguous. The sequence derives from a man younger than 40 in good health. In DNA form, the CDR3 reads TGTGCCAGCAGCTTGGCAGGCCAGACCTATGGCTACACCTTC. Translating gives CASSLAGQTYGYTF.